Listed below are T cell receptor beta chains from one sample, sequenced in a study of human T cells and chemical hapten exposure. TCRdb processed the RACE reads anew with MiXCR; each CDR3 protein has one entry. The sample has 40,000 to 50,000 distinct CDR3 sequences, 9.5% to 15% seen once; the top ten hold 4.5% to 6%. The specimen was whole blood, collected in connection with sensitization to the hapten diphenylcyclopropenone (DPC). The receptors here all came from a woman aged 30 to 39 with alopecia areata. Some clones in this sample may be carry-over from other donors' samples. Both conserved end residues are trimmed from each CDR3. Fields, in order: J gene, V gene, CDR3 protein.

TRBJ2-4	TRBV28	ASNRSLGRKNIQY
TRBJ2-1	TRBV6-2/TRBV6-3	ASTIARGNNEQF
TRBJ2-3	TRBV3-1	ASSQRASPSTDTQY
TRBJ2-2	TRBV2	ATKRSRQDRAQTGELF
TRBJ2-3	TRBV19	ASSLGLAGGVDTQY
TRBJ2-1	TRBV7-8	ASSDGSLGGQF
TRBJ2-5	TRBV28	ASSPGQHQETQY
TRBJ2-6	TRBV28	ASRNSGGTGANVLT
TRBJ2-3	TRBV2	ASSSYGQVGDTQY
TRBJ2-6	TRBV7-6	ASSRTGMSGANVLT
TRBJ2-7	TRBV6-2/TRBV6-3	ASSYSSGRSSYEQY
TRBJ2-7	TRBV5-1	ASSTGTSGAYEQY
TRBJ1-3	TRBV28	ASLREGNTIY
TRBJ2-7	TRBV28	ASSFPKFSYEQY
TRBJ2-1	TRBV4-1	ASRIKDSSYNEQF
TRBJ2-7	TRBV20-1	SARAGSGRAAEQY
TRBJ2-3	TRBV20-1	SARVILAGKPTDTQY
TRBJ1-1	TRBV27	ASSAANTEAF
TRBJ2-7	TRBV5-6	ASRGGTELSYGQY
TRBJ2-3	TRBV6-2/TRBV6-3	ASSSGRITDTQY
TRBJ2-6	TRBV4-3	ASSPQGAAGANVLT
TRBJ2-2	TRBV20-1	SARSGMNTGELF
TRBJ1-2	TRBV6-2/TRBV6-3	ASSSAGTGGGGYT
TRBJ2-1	TRBV7-7	ASSLVTSGIIWDEQF
TRBJ1-1	TRBV12-3/TRBV12-4	ASSLGQGMNTEAF
TRBJ2-3	TRBV27	ASSFRHGTSTDTQY
TRBJ2-5	TRBV9	ASSVGVAKFQETQY
TRBJ2-7	TRBV5-1	ASSFDSSGGYEQY
TRBJ2-3	TRBV20-1	SAKAGRTDTQY
TRBJ1-1	TRBV6-5	ASSLWTGANTEAF
TRBJ1-5	TRBV28	ASSTQQGTQPQH
TRBJ2-7	TRBV14	ASSQGLREGLYEQY
TRBJ2-3	TRBV7-9	ASSSTSGRPDTQY
TRBJ2-7	TRBV28	ASSLDLAGVPRSYEQY
TRBJ2-7	TRBV28	ASSLGLTSGRVEQY
TRBJ1-1	TRBV18	ASSGQGLNTEAF
TRBJ2-1	TRBV19	ASSRNRLGGNEQF
TRBJ2-3	TRBV9	ASSPLGSGPGTDTQY
TRBJ2-3	TRBV20-1	SALADGVSPDTQY
TRBJ1-5	TRBV5-1	ASSRTHIRERQPQH
TRBJ2-7	TRBV3-1	ASSQFRDSEMYEQY
TRBJ1-1	TRBV2	ASTGLTNTEAF
TRBJ2-3	TRBV29-1	SVEAGGTDTQY
TRBJ2-7	TRBV10-3	AISDGLAGGEQY
TRBJ2-1	TRBV14	ASRKGLDEQF